This T cell receptor (beta chain) was recorded in a study of T cell repertoires in cytomegalovirus infection. Across the study: Shared public TCR beta signatures pointed to both CMV infection and a matching HLA type.

This clonotype has just a few counts. Antigen: not known. The CDR3 is 16 amino acids. Per germline, CDR1 LGHNT and CDR2 FRNRAP. V shed 1 base and J shed 0 bases, with 12 bases lying between them. Study-level results: It was HLA-C-restricted CMV-specific TCR beta clonotypes that dominated the response ex vivo.

TCRdb passed the reads through MiXCR, listing each CDR3 protein once. This sample yields some 920,000 distinct CDR3 sequences, of which 30% to 40% are seen a single time; more than 12% belongs to the top ten. The sequence was obtained from a human donor in good health (CMV status not recorded). Some clones in this sample may be carry-over from other donors' samples. This specimen was cultured CD8+ T cells from PBMCs, taken from culture after CMV antigen stimulation. The V call is TRBV12-5, the J call TRBJ1-2; D perhaps matches TRBD1 (5 bases). The CDR3 region is CASGLDPGPTNYGYTF. DNA for the CDR3: TGTGCTAGTGGTTTGGACCCGGGACCTACTAACTATGGCTACACCTTC.